This T cell receptor (beta chain) stems from a study of blood T cell repertoires in COVID-19. Study summary: Material from acute and convalescent COVID-19 was sourced from the United States, Italy and Spain. PBMCs, B-cell-depleted T cells, or T cells provided the cDNA or gDNA that made up the material.

CDR3 length equals 14 residues. Per the germline V gene, CDR1 is LNHDA and CDR2 is SQIVND (reference sequence). The V end was cut by 6 bases, the J end by 1 base, with 9 bases between. In the source study's methods: Amplification with reference gene primers provided the estimates of nucleated cell counts. TCRdb keeps only in-frame clones here, not all; method: immunoSEQ multiplex PCR. The D gene and trimming were derived from the DNA, and the V and J assignments and clone size from that table. Among 300,000 to 350,000 clones listed, roughly 90% were seen once. Cohorts were based on clinical histories the participants reported.

The TCR originated in a young woman with acute COVID-19. Sequenced: PBMCs or T cells enriched from blood (not recorded which). The chain employs TRBV19 and TRBJ2-2; D is ambiguous. CDR3 sequence: CASRSQENTGELFF. CDR3 nucleotide sequence: TGTGCCAGTAGAAGTCAGGAGAACACCGGGGAGCTGTTTTTT.